What follows are 32 T cell receptor beta chains derived from one specimen sequenced in a study of PD-1 blockade in classical Hodgkin lymphoma. Method: immunoSEQ multiplex PCR; TCRdb's copy keeps in-frame clones and lacks some. The data hold roughly 7,000 clones, with roughly four fifths observed a single time. All the patients suffered relapse after autologous stem cell transplantation, and brentuximab vedotin exposure differed. Sequencing was performed on peripheral blood mononuclear cells (PBMCs), taken at baseline. The receptors were gathered from a human donor with classical Hodgkin lymphoma.

V and J are TRBV15 and TRBJ2-3; 7 nucleotides match TRBD2. V lost 3 bases, J lost 7 bases, and 13 bases stayed unmatched. The germline gives CDR1 LNHNV, CDR2 YYDKDF (reference sequence). CDR3 length: 16 residues. CDR3: CATSRGAGTDSHTQYF. CDR3 in DNA: TGTGCCACCAGCAGGGGAGCGGGAACGGATTCGCATACGCAGTATTTT.

V usage is TRBV27 and J usage is TRBJ1-1; the D is unclear. V lost 5 bases, J lost 1 base, and 14 bases lay in between. CDR1 MNHEY and CDR2 SMNVEV come from the germline V gene (reference sequence). There are 15 residues in the CDR3. CDR3 protein: CASSLSRNRNTEAFF. CDR3 bases: TGTGCCAGCAGTCTAAGTAGAAACCGGAACACTGAAGCTTTCTTT.

This clone was seen once. The CDR3 reads CATSRPPGQGETQYF. The CDR3, as DNA: TGTGCCACCAGCAGACCTCCGGGACAGGGAGAGACCCAGTACTTC. This sequence joins TRBV15 and TRBJ2-5; the match to TRBD1 covers 9 bases. The germline CDR1 and CDR2 sequences are LNHNV and YYDKDF (reference sequence). The length of the CDR3 is 15 residues. V dropped 2 bases and J dropped 4; count of bases not matched to a gene: 5.

This chain joins TRBV7-2 and TRBJ2-3; 8 bases line up with TRBD1. Germline CDR1 is SGHTA and CDR2 is FQGNSA. V lost 5 bases to trimming and J lost 6 bases; unmatched junction nucleotides: 10. The CDR3 is made up of 15 amino acids. Here the CDR3 DNA reads TGTGCCAGCAGCCCCCGGGACAGGCTTTGGGATACGCAGTATTTT. Translation: CASSPRDRLWDTQYF.

The chain carries TRBV19 and TRBJ1-3; no definite D call. Trimming stripped 3 bases from V and 1 base from J, with 7 bases between. This CDR3 has 14 residues. Germline lookup yields CDR1 LNHDA and CDR2 SQIVND (reference sequence). The CDR3 here is CASSIETSGNTIYF. CDR3 nucleotide sequence: TGTGCCAGTAGTATCGAGACGTCTGGAAACACCATATATTTT.

This chain joins TRBV27 and TRBJ2-7; perhaps TRBD2 as D (5 bases). The CDR3 is 14 residues long. The ends were cut back, 4 bases at V and 3 bases at J, with 13 bases in the middle. CDR1 and CDR2 from the germline V gene are MNHEY and SMNVEV (reference sequence). The CDR3, as DNA: TGTGCCAGCAGTTCCCGGCGGGTGGGCTACGAGCAGTACTTC. The encoded protein is CASSSRRVGYEQYF.

This rearrangement joins TRBV7-6 to TRBJ1-5; the D gene is possibly TRBD1 (5 bases). CDR1 is SGHVS and CDR2 is FNYEAQ in the germline V gene. V lost 0 bases and J lost 0, with 12 bases in between. This CDR3 spans 17 amino acids. The DNA for the CDR3 is TGTGCCAGCAGCTTAGCGCGGGACGGACATAGCAATCAGCCCCAGCATTTT. Translating gives CASSLARDGHSNQPQHF. Using reference TRBV7-6 and TRBJ1-5 for the parts outside the CDR3, the full variable domain is GAGVSQSPRYKVTKRGQDVALRCDPISGHVSLYWYRQALGQGPEFLTYFNYEAQQDKSGLPNDRFSAERPEGSISTLTIQRTEQRDSAMYRCASSLARDGHSNQPQHFGDGTRLSIL.

The V and J genes are TRBV28 and TRBJ1-2, with TRBD1 as a possible D gene (6 bases). This CDR3 has 16 residues. Germline-derived CDR1 and CDR2 are MDHEN and SYDVKM. V dropped 3 bases and J dropped 5 bases, with 19 bases sitting between them. CDR3: CASSFPKGGRGYGYTF. The CDR3 DNA follows: TGTGCCAGCAGTTTTCCTAAGGGGGGCCGGGGGTATGGCTACACCTTC.

V and J are TRBV27 and TRBJ2-3; TRBD2 agrees at 10 bases. The CDR3 spans 14 residues. From germline, CDR1 is MNHEY and CDR2 SMNVEV (reference sequence). The J segment lost 8 bases and the V segment lost 3 bases, leaving 5 bases of the junction unmatched. CDR3 nucleotide sequence: TGTGCCAGCAGTTTTTTGCTAGCGGGAGCTACGCAGTATTTT. This encodes CASSFLLAGATQYF.

The CDR3 is CAWNGDGELFF. The CDR3 DNA sequence: TGTGCCTGGAATGGGGACGGGGAGCTGTTTTTT. This chain joins TRBV30 and TRBJ2-2; D unresolved. The CDR3 sequence is 11 residues long. Trimming removed 4 bases from V and 7 bases from J, with 7 bases in between. Germline V lookup: CDR1 GTSNPN, CDR2 SVGIG (reference sequence). The full variable domain, its missing parts supplied by reference TRBV30 and TRBJ2-2, is SQTIHQWPATLVQPVGSPLSLECTVEGTSNPNLYWYRQAAGRGLQLLFYSVGIGQISSEVPQNLSASRPQDRQFILSSKKLLLSDSGFYLCAWNGDGELFFGEGSRLTVL.

This clone has just a few counts. This same CDR3 is encoded by further DNA sequences in the sample. This chain joins TRBV19 and TRBJ2-1, with 10 bases fitting TRBD2. The germline V gene has CDR1 LNHDA and CDR2 SQIVND (reference sequence). The J segment lost 4 bases and the V segment lost 4 bases, leaving 4 bases of the junction unmatched. The CDR3 sequence is 15 residues long. This CDR3 is CASSRTSGDYNEQFF. The DNA for the CDR3 is TGTGCCAGTAGTAGGACTAGCGGAGATTACAATGAGCAGTTCTTC.

J is TRBJ2-7 and V is TRBV2; D might be TRBD1 (6 bases). V dropped 7 bases and J dropped 6 bases, with 22 bases sitting between them. Germline V gene data show CDR1 as SNHLY and CDR2 as FYNNEI. This CDR3 has 15 residues. CDR3 bases: TGTGCCAGCAAGACAGAGTTGGGGGCAAAGGGCGAGCAGTACTTC. Translated, it gives CASKTELGAKGEQYF.

This clone appeared a few times. This rearrangement joins TRBV7-8 to TRBJ2-3, with a tentative D call TRBD2 (5 bases). CDR1 and CDR2 from the germline V gene are SGHVS and FQNEAQ. This CDR3 spans 14 amino acids. Trimming shortened V by 0 bases and J by 2 bases, and 6 bases separated the two germline ends. The DNA for the CDR3 is TGTGCCAGCAGCTTAGCGGAGGCCACAGATACGCAGTATTTT. This encodes CASSLAEATDTQYF.

V gene TRBV19 combines with J gene TRBJ1-1; D may be TRBD1 (5 bases). The CDR3 is made up of 13 amino acids. Trimming shortened V by 4 bases and J by 6 bases, and 12 bases separated the two germline ends. The germline CDR1 and CDR2 sequences are LNHDA and SQIVND (reference sequence). For the CDR3, the DNA is TGTGCCAGTAGTACCCCTTTAGGGGCTGAAGCTTTCTTT. It is translated as CASSTPLGAEAFF.

The CDR3 coding sequence is TGTGCCAGCAGTGAAATTAGGGGCACCGGGGAGCTGTTTTTT. Translating gives CASSEIRGTGELFF. The chain couples TRBV2 to TRBJ2-2; D is perhaps TRBD1 (5 bases). Trimming took 2 bases from V and 4 from J, leaving 8 bases between them. CDR3 size: 14 residues. CDR1 is SNHLY and CDR2 is FYNNEI in the germline V gene.

The chain employs TRBV20-1 and TRBJ2-1; D gene ambiguous. V lost 2 bases, J lost 7 bases, and 6 bases lay in between. This CDR3 has 11 amino acids. In germline, CDR1 is DFQATT, CDR2 SNEGSKA (reference sequence). The CDR3, as DNA: TGCAGTGCTAGAAGGCGGAATGAGCAGTTCTTC. Encoded protein: CSARRRNEQFF.

This clone was picked up one time. The chain has TRBV7-6 and TRBJ2-3, with 11 bases lining up with TRBD2. The CDR3 extends over 14 amino acids. The ends lost 5 bases at V and 6 bases at J; junction bases unmatched: 4. Germline lookup yields CDR1 SGHVS and CDR2 FNYEAQ. DNA of the CDR3: TGTGCCAGCAGCCAGACTAGCGGGGCCGATACGCAGTATTTT. Protein sequence: CASSQTSGADTQYF.

The chain is built from TRBV2 and TRBJ2-3; TRBD2 aligns across 12 bases. The CDR3 runs 15 residues. CDR1 is SNHLY and CDR2 is FYNNEI in the germline V gene. The V segment lost 5 bases and the J segment 7 bases; nucleotides outside the gene matches: 7. The CDR3, as DNA: TGTGCCAGCAGTAGGACTAGCGGGGCCCCTAATACGCAGTATTTT. It translates to CASSRTSGAPNTQYF.

V and J are TRBV6-5 and TRBJ2-1; the D gene is possibly TRBD2 (5 bases). This CDR3 is 16 amino acids long. Trimming took 0 bases from V and 1 from J, leaving 10 bases between them. Germline V gene sequence: CDR1 MNHEY, CDR2 SVGAGI. CDR3 in amino acids: CASSYSIPGSYNEQFF. The CDR3, as DNA: TGTGCCAGCAGTTACTCGATACCGGGATCCTACAATGAGCAGTTCTTC.

The chain employs TRBV10-3 and TRBJ1-5, with a possible D match to TRBD1 (5 bases). Germline CDR1 reads ENHRY; CDR2 reads SYGVKD. The CDR3 covers 13 residues. V was pared by 6 bases and J by 4 bases, with 10 bases between. The CDR3 spells CAIRGTDNQPQHF. The CDR3 nucleotides are TGTGCCATCAGGGGGACGGATAATCAGCCCCAGCATTTT.

The chain has TRBV9 and TRBJ2-7, with D perhaps given as TRBD1 or TRBD2 (6 bases each). CDR3 length: 15 amino acids. Germline CDR1 and CDR2: SGDLS and YYNGEE. V dropped 0 bases and J dropped 2 bases, with 12 bases sitting between them. The CDR3 nucleotides are TGTGCCAGCAGCGTAGTGGCGGAGGGGGCCTACGAGCAGTACTTC. The encoded protein is CASSVVAEGAYEQYF.

The chain employs TRBV5-4 and TRBJ2-3, with 10 bases fitting TRBD2. Trimming took 1 base from V and 8 from J; bases not matched to a gene: 13. CDR3 length equals 17 residues. The germline V gene encodes CDR1 SGHNT and CDR2 YYREEE (reference sequence). CDR3 DNA sequence: TGTGCCAGCAGCTTGCCCTTGCTAGCGGGAGTGGGCGGTACGCAGTATTTT. It is translated as CASSLPLLAGVGGTQYF.

The gene calls are TRBV10-2 and TRBJ1-6, with 10 bases lining up with TRBD1. Germline CDR1 is WSHSY and CDR2 is SAAADI. This CDR3 is built from 14 residues. The ends lost 6 bases at V and 7 bases at J; junction bases unmatched: 3. In nucleotides, the CDR3 is TGCGCCAGCAGGCCGGGACAGGGGAATTCACCCCTCCACTTT. It yields the protein CASRPGQGNSPLHF.

The chain couples TRBV7-2 to TRBJ2-3; 9 nucleotides match TRBD2. This CDR3 comprises 15 residues. Germline-derived CDR1 and CDR2 are SGHTA and FQGNSA. With 5 bases clipped from V and 11 bases from J, the junction kept 14 bases outside the gene matches. DNA of the CDR3: TGTGCCAGCAGCACATCTAGCGGGGCCACAGCTGTGCAGTATTTT. It codes for CASSTSSGATAVQYF.

This sequence joins TRBV5-4 and TRBJ2-1; TRBD1 aligns across 12 bases. The V gene's germline CDR1 is SGHNT and CDR2 YYREEE (reference sequence). V lost 4 bases and J lost 7; bases outside the gene matches: 6. The CDR3 contains 15 residues. In DNA form, the CDR3 reads TGTGCCAGCAGCCCCGGGACAGGGGGCAGGAATGAGCAGTTCTTC. It yields the protein CASSPGTGGRNEQFF. Using reference TRBV5-4 and TRBJ2-1 for the parts outside the CDR3, the full variable domain is ETGVTQSPTHLIKTRGQQVTLRCSSQSGHNTVSWYQQALGQGPQFIFQYYREEENGRGNFPPRFSGLQFPNYSSELNVNALELDDSALYLCASSPGTGGRNEQFFGPGTRLTVL.

The V gene is TRBV6-6, the J gene TRBJ2-7; 8 nucleotides line up with TRBD1. The V gene end was trimmed by 6 bases and the J gene end by 2 bases; junction bases not matched to a gene: 6. Germline V gene data show CDR1 as MNHNY and CDR2 as SVGAGI (reference sequence). The CDR3 has 14 residues. DNA of the CDR3: TGTGCCAGCAGCCCTGGACAGGGCGCCTACGAGCAGTACTTC. This codes for CASSPGQGAYEQYF.

V and J are TRBV5-1 and TRBJ2-3; tentative D call: TRBD1 (5 bases). Deletions cut 2 bases from V and 4 bases from J, with 11 bases between. The CDR3 contains 14 residues. Germline V gene lookup returns CDR1 SGHRS and CDR2 YFSETQ. The chain's CDR3 is CASSFQGGADTQYF. Here the CDR3 DNA reads TGCGCCAGCAGCTTCCAGGGCGGAGCAGATACGCAGTATTTT.

V and J are TRBV10-3 and TRBJ2-5, with D hard to call. CDR3 size: 13 residues. V was shortened by 10 bases and J by 0 bases, with 12 bases between the two germline ends. CDR1 and CDR2 from the germline V gene are ENHRY and SYGVKD. This CDR3 reads CATQQTNQETQYF. CDR3 bases: TGTGCCACCCAACAAACCAACCAAGAGACCCAGTACTTC.

The chain links TRBV11-2 to TRBJ2-1; 9 positions match TRBD2. Germline CDR1 reads SGHAT; CDR2 reads FQNNGV. V lost 1 base, J lost 7 bases, and 11 bases stayed unmatched. The CDR3 length is 17 residues. The chain's CDR3 is CASSLVGASGTLNEQFF. In DNA form, the CDR3 reads TGTGCCAGCAGCTTAGTTGGGGCTAGCGGGACTTTAAATGAGCAGTTCTTC.

The gene calls are TRBV30 and TRBJ2-3; maybe TRBD1 (6 bases). V shed 4 bases and J shed 4 bases, with 9 bases lying between them. The germline gives CDR1 GTSNPN, CDR2 SVGIG (reference sequence). The CDR3 has 12 residues. CDR3 DNA sequence: TGTGCCTGGACGCAGGGGTCAGATACGCAGTATTTT. It codes for CAWTQGSDTQYF.

The J gene is TRBJ2-5, the V gene TRBV6-1; D unresolved. V was trimmed by 1 base and J by 0 bases, leaving 9 bases between them. Germline CDR1 and CDR2: MNHNS and SASEGT. The CDR3 covers 15 residues. The CDR3 region is CASSEEVLDQETQYF. The DNA of the CDR3 is TGTGCCAGCAGTGAAGAAGTCCTGGACCAAGAGACCCAGTACTTC.

This clone was counted between two and nine times. The V call is TRBV7-6, the J call TRBJ2-3; 9 bases line up with TRBD1. Germline assignment: CDR1 SGHVS and CDR2 FNYEAQ. CDR3 length: 17 amino acids. Trimming removed 3 bases from V and 2 bases from J; junction bases left unmatched: 9. CDR3 nucleotides: TGTGCCAGCAGCTTGAGGGGGGGACAGGGTTCCACAGATACGCAGTATTTT. Translated: CASSLRGGQGSTDTQYF. Drawing the rest from reference TRBV7-6 and TRBJ2-3, the complete variable domain is GAGVSQSPRYKVTKRGQDVALRCDPISGHVSLYWYRQALGQGPEFLTYFNYEAQQDKSGLPNDRFSAERPEGSISTLTIQRTEQRDSAMYRCASSLRGGQGSTDTQYFGPGTRLTVL.